The T cell receptor (beta chain) described here comes from a study of cytomegalovirus exposure and HLA in healthy donors. Study background: T cells numbering some 170 million yielded 90 million to 140 million unique TCR beta sequences in an earlier analysis.

Primers included in the PCR were 60 Vbeta and 13 Jbeta primers. Method: immunoSEQ multiplex PCR; TCRdb's copy keeps in-frame clones and lacks some. The table has about 260,000 clones, about 75% seen once. This clone appeared a few times. Input material: PBMCs. The origin of this receptor is a female donor in good health and CMV-seronegative.

The CDR3 sequence is CASSLAPGKSYNEQFF. The CDR3 DNA is TGCGCCAGCAGCTTGGCCCCAGGGAAATCCTACAATGAGCAGTTCTTC. This chain links TRBV5-1 with TRBJ2-1, with a weak D call TRBD1 (5 bases). The V and J ends lost 0 bases and 1 base respectively, with 11 bases between them. CDR3 length: 16 residues. CDR1 is SGHRS and CDR2 is YFSETQ in the germline V gene.